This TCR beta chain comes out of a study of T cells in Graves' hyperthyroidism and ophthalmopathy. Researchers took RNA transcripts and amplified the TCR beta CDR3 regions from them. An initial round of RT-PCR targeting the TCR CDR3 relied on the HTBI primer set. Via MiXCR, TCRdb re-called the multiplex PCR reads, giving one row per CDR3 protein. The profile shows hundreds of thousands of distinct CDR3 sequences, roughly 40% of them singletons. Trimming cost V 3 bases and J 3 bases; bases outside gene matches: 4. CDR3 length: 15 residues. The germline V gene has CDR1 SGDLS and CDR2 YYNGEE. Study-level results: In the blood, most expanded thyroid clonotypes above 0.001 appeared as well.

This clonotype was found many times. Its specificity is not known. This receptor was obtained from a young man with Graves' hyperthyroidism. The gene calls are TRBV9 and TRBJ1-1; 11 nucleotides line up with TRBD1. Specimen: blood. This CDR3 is CASSAWGQGDTEAFF. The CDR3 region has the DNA TGTGCCAGCAGCGCTTGGGGACAGGGGGACACTGAAGCTTTCTTT.